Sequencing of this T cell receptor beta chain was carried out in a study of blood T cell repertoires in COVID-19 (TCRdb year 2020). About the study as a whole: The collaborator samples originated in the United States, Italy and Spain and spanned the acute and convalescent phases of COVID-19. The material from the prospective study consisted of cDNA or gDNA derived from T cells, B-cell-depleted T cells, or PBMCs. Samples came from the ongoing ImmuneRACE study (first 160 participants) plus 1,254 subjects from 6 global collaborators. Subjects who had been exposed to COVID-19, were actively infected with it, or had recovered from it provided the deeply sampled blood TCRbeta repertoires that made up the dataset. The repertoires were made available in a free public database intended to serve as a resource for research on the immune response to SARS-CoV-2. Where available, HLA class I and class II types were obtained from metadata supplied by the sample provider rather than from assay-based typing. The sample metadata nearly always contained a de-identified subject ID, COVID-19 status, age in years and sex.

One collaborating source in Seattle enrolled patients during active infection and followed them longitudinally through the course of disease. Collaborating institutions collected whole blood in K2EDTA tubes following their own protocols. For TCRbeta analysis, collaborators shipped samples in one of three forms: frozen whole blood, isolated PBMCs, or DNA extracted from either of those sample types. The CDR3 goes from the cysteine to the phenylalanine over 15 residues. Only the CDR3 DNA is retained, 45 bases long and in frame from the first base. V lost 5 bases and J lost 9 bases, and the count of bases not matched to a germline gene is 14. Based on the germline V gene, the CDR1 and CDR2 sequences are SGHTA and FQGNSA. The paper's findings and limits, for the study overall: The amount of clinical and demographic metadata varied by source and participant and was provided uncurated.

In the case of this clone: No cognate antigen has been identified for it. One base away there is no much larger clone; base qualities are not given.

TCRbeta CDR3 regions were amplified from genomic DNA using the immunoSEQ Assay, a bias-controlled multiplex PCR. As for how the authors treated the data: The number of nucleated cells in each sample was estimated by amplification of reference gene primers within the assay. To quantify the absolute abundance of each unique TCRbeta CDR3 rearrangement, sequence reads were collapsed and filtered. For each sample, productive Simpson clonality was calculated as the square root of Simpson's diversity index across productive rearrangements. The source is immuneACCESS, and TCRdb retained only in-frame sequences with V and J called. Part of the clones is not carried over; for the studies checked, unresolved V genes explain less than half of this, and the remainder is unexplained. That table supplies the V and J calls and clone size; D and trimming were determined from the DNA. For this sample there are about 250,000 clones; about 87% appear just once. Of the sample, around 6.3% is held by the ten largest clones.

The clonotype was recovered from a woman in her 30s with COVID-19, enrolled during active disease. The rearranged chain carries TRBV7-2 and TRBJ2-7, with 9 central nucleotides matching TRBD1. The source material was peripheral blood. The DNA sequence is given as TGTGCCAGCAGCCCCAGACAGGGGGACAGGAGGGGGCAGTACTTC. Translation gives CASSPRQGDRRGQYF. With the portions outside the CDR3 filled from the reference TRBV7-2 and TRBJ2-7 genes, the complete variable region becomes GAGVSQSPSNKVTEKGKDVELRCDPISGHTALYWYRQSLGQGLEFLIYFQGNSAPDKSGLPSDRFSAERTGGSVSTLTIQRTQQEDSAVYLCASSPRQGDRRGQYFGPGTRLTVT.